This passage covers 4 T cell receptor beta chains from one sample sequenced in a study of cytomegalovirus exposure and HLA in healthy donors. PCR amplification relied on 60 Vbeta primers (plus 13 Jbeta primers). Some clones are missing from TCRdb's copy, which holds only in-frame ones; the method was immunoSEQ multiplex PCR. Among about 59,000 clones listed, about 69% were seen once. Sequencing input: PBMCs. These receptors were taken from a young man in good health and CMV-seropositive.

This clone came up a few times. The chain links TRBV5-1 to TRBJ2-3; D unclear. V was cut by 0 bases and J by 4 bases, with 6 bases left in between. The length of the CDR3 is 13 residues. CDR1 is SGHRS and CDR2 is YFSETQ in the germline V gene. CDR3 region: CASSLESADTQYF. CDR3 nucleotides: TGCGCCAGCAGCTTGGAAAGCGCAGATACGCAGTATTTT. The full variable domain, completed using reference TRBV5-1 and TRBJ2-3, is KAGVTQTPRYLIKTRGQQVTLSCSPISGHRSVSWYQQTPGQGLQFLFEYFSETQRNKGNFPGRFSGRQFSNSRSEMNVSTLELGDSALYLCASSLESADTQYFGPGTRLTVL.

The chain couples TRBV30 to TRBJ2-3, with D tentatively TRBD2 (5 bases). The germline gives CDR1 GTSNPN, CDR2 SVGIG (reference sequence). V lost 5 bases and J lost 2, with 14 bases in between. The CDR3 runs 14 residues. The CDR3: CAWGLARYTDTQYF. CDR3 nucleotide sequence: TGTGCCTGGGGACTGGCCAGATACACAGATACGCAGTATTTT.

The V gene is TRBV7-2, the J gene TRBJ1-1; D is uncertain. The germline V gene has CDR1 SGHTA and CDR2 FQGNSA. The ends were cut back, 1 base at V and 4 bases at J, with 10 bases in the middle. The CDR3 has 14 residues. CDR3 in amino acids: CASSLDRRSTEAFF. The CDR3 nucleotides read TGTGCCAGCAGCTTAGATCGGAGGAGCACTGAAGCTTTCTTT.

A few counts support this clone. CDR3 DNA sequence: TGTGCCAGCGGGACAGGCCCCTACGAGCAGTACTTC. Residues: CASGTGPYEQYF. The chain couples TRBV2 to TRBJ2-7; 8 bases fit TRBD1. The V segment lost 8 bases and the J segment 2 bases; nucleotides outside the gene matches: 2. CDR3 length: 12 residues. Germline V CDR1 and CDR2: SNHLY, FYNNEI.